Following are 10 T cell receptor beta chains from one sample sequenced in a study of blood T cell repertoires in COVID-19. The repertoire was sequenced with immunoSEQ multiplex PCR; TCRdb's copy has only in-frame clones and lacks some. The sample comprises tens of thousands of clones, 86% of which are singletons, and around a sixth rests with the top ten. The sequenced material came from peripheral blood. Receptors were obtained from a man older than 75 in a cohort sampled during active COVID-19.

This chain connects TRBV2 to TRBJ1-5; 7 nucleotides line up with TRBD1. J lost 7 bases, V lost 6 bases, and 3 bases had no gene match. The V gene's germline CDR1 is SNHLY and CDR2 FYNNEI. The CDR3 totals 12 residues. The CDR3 sequence: CASRGTEQPQHF. CDR3 nucleotide sequence: TGTGCCAGCAGGGGGACAGAGCAGCCCCAGCATTTT.

This chain uses TRBV6-5 with TRBJ1-1; 11 positions match TRBD1. V was clipped by 10 bases and J by 7 bases; unmatched bases: 14. This CDR3 is built from 15 residues. Germline V gene lookup returns CDR1 MNHEY and CDR2 SVGAGI. Here the CDR3 reads CATNFRDRGKFEAFF. DNA of the CDR3: TGTGCCACCAACTTCCGGGACAGGGGGAAATTTGAAGCTTTCTTT.

The gene calls are TRBV10-1 and TRBJ2-7; 7 bases agree with TRBD1. Germline CDR1 reads WNHNN; CDR2 reads SYGVQD (reference sequence). The trim removed 2 bases at V and 5 bases at J, leaving 9 bases unmatched. The CDR3 contains 15 residues. The CDR3 loop is CASSEGAGGSDEQYF. CDR3 coding DNA: TGCGCCAGCAGTGAGGGGGCAGGGGGATCTGACGAGCAGTACTTC.

The chain recombines TRBV3-1 (or the pseudogene TRBV3-2) with TRBJ1-6; the match to TRBD1 covers 7 bases. The CDR3 has 17 amino acids. J gave up 6 bases and V 2 bases, and 10 bases lay outside the gene matches. Germline values: CDR1 LGHDT, CDR2 YNNKEL (reference sequence). CDR3 sequence reads: CASSQNPGTESNSPLHF. The CDR3 DNA is TGTGCCAGCAGCCAAAACCCAGGGACAGAGTCTAATTCACCCCTCCACTTT.

The V call is TRBV18, the J call TRBJ2-1; D gene uncertain. This CDR3 contains 13 residues. The V gene lost 6 bases and the J gene lost 5 bases, with 11 bases spanning the gap. In germline, CDR1 is KGHSH, CDR2 LQKENI. The CDR3 DNA reads as TGTGCCAGCTCTGAATGGGCTAACAATGAGCAGTTCTTC. It encodes CASSEWANNEQFF.

The V gene is TRBV3-1 (or the pseudogene TRBV3-2), the J gene TRBJ2-5; possible D gene TRBD1, 7 bases. V lost 6 bases, J lost 5 bases, and 16 bases lay in between. Germline loops: CDR1 LGHDT, CDR2 YNNKEL (reference sequence). CDR3 length: 14 amino acids. CDR3 nucleotides: TGTGCCAGCAGACTCAGGGCAGGGGGGGAGACCCAGTACTTC. Protein product: CASRLRAGGETQYF.

The rearrangement uses TRBV11-2 and TRBJ1-3, with 8 bases lining up with TRBD1. The CDR3 length is 16 residues. V dropped 3 bases and J dropped 0; count of bases not matched to a gene: 4. Looked up from germline, CDR1 is SGHAT and CDR2 is FQNNGV. This CDR3 reads CASSFWTGSSGNTIYF. The CDR3 region has the DNA TGTGCCAGCAGCTTCTGGACAGGGAGCTCTGGAAACACCATATATTTT.

The chain carries TRBV6-2 or TRBV6-3 and TRBJ2-1; 7 bases fit TRBD2. This CDR3 comprises 13 residues. Germline CDR1 and CDR2: MNHEY and SVGEGT. The J segment lost 6 bases and the V segment lost 5 bases, leaving 4 bases of the junction unmatched. The CDR3 coding sequence is TGTGCCAGCAGTAGAGGGACTATCAATGAGCAGTTCTTC. Protein: CASSRGTINEQFF.

This sequence joins TRBV3-1 (or the pseudogene TRBV3-2) and TRBJ1-4; D is unresolved. Trimming removed 4 bases from V and 7 bases from J, with 13 bases in between. The CDR3 runs 14 residues. The V gene's germline CDR1 is LGHDT and CDR2 YNNKEL (reference sequence). The DNA for the CDR3 is TGTGCCAGCAGCCCCTCCGGCGGGGTTGAAAAACTGTTTTTT. Protein product: CASSPSGGVEKLFF.

The rearrangement uses TRBV5-6 and TRBJ2-5; perhaps TRBD2 as D (6 bases). Trimming took 4 bases from V and 2 from J, leaving 9 bases between them. The V gene's germline CDR1 is SGHDT and CDR2 YYEEEE. The CDR3 runs 13 residues. In nucleotides, the CDR3 is TGTGCCAGCAGCCGAGGGACTCAAGAGACCCAGTACTTC. This encodes CASSRGTQETQYF.